These 24 T cell receptor beta chains came from one sample sequenced in a study of blood T cell repertoires in COVID-19. Clones were sequenced by immunoSEQ multiplex PCR, and TCRdb holds only the in-frame ones, with some missing. The data show over 120,000 clones, with around 86% seen just once and 11% held by the top ten. The sample was PBMCs or T cells enriched from blood (not recorded which). These receptors originate from a man aged 55 to 70 who had recovered from COVID-19.

CDR3 nucleotide sequence: TGTGCCAGCAGTCAGGGCCTGGGAGGCGTTAGCAATCAGCCCCAGCATTTT. Translating gives CASSQGLGGVSNQPQHF. The V gene is TRBV5-6, the J gene TRBJ1-5, with a tentative D call TRBD1 (5 bases). V gave up 5 bases and J gave up 0 bases, with 18 bases separating them. This CDR3 has 17 residues. Germline CDR1 is SGHDT and CDR2 is YYEEEE.

The chain couples TRBV19 to TRBJ1-4, with D tentatively TRBD1 (6 bases). The CDR3 runs 13 residues. Germline V gene lookup returns CDR1 LNHDA and CDR2 SQIVND (reference sequence). Trimming removed 5 bases from V and 11 bases from J, with 15 bases in between. The CDR3 region has the DNA TGTGCCAGTAGTCGCTCCGCAGGGGAGAAACTGTTTTTT. Translation gives CASSRSAGEKLFF. Supplemented by reference TRBV19 and TRBJ1-4, the full variable domain reads DGGITQSPKYLFRKEGQNVTLSCEQNLNHDAMYWYRQDPGQGLRLIYYSQIVNDFQKGDIAEGYSVSREKKESFPLTVTSAQKNPTAFYLCASSRSAGEKLFFGSGTQLSVL.

Regarding this clone: One junction end disagrees with the germline gene, perhaps due to a read error. The rearrangement uses TRBV3-1 (or the pseudogene TRBV3-2) and TRBJ2-7; 8 bases map to TRBD1. Germline loops: CDR1 LGHDT, CDR2 YNNKEL (reference sequence). There are 12 residues in the CDR3. As DNA, the CDR3 is TGTGCCAGCAGCCAAAGGACAGGGATTAAGAACTTC. Translating it yields CASSQRTGIKNF.

The V gene is TRBV19, the J gene TRBJ1-2, with 10 bases identical to TRBD1. The CDR3 covers 15 residues. Germline CDR1 is LNHDA and CDR2 is SQIVND (reference sequence). The ends lost 6 bases at V and 6 bases at J; junction bases unmatched: 10. The CDR3 region is CASRIPGQGRHGYTF. CDR3 nucleotides: TGTGCCAGTAGGATACCGGGACAGGGGAGGCATGGCTACACCTTC.

This sequence joins TRBV6-5 and TRBJ1-2; D is undetermined. The V and J ends lost 9 bases and 6 bases respectively, with 20 bases between them. The CDR3 contains 14 residues. The germline V gene has CDR1 MNHEY and CDR2 SVGAGI. This chain's CDR3 is CASYPTGFVNGYTF. The CDR3 DNA follows: TGTGCCAGTTACCCCACCGGGTTCGTAAATGGCTACACCTTC.

J is TRBJ1-1 and V is TRBV7-9, with D possibly matching TRBD1 (6 bases). V lost 5 bases and J lost 1, with 8 bases in between. CDR1 is SEHNR, CDR2 FQNEAQ, per germline (reference sequence). This CDR3 is 13 amino acids long. The DNA for the CDR3 is TGTGCCAGCAGCACGGGACAGAACACTGAAGCTTTCTTT. Translation: CASSTGQNTEAFF.

V usage is TRBV29-1 and J usage is TRBJ1-2, with D unclear. Per germline, CDR1 SQVTM and CDR2 ANQGSEA. CDR3 size: 10 residues. V was shortened by 5 bases and J by 8 bases, with 9 bases between the two germline ends. The CDR3 DNA reads as TGCAGCGTTCGCGGGGAGGGCTACACCTTC. Its translation: CSVRGEGYTF. The full variable domain, completed using reference TRBV29-1 and TRBJ1-2, is SAVISQKPSRDICQRGTSLTIQCQVDSQVTMMFWYRQQPGQSLTLIATANQGSEATYESGFVIDKFPISRPNLTFSTLTVSNMSPEDSSIYLCSVRGEGYTFGSGTRLTVV.

V gene TRBV18 combines with J gene TRBJ1-3; perhaps TRBD1 as D (6 bases). Trimming removed 3 bases at V and 4 bases at J, with 13 bases between. Germline CDR1 KGHSH, CDR2 LQKENI. The CDR3 runs 15 residues. CDR3: CASSPQQGLGNTIYF. The CDR3 region has the DNA TGTGCCAGCTCACCTCAACAGGGCCTCGGAAACACCATATATTTT.

This chain joins TRBV27 and TRBJ1-2; 7 bases align to TRBD1. The CDR3 runs to 12 residues. Looked up from germline, CDR1 is MNHEY and CDR2 is SMNVEV (reference sequence). V trimming: 8 bases; J trimming: 2 bases; junction bases outside the gene matches: 2. CDR3 DNA sequence: TGTGCCAGCGGGGGACAGAACTATGGCTACACCTTC. Protein: CASGGQNYGYTF.

This chain connects TRBV2 to TRBJ1-2; weak D call: TRBD1 (5 bases). Deletions cut 8 bases from V and 3 bases from J, with 13 bases between. The CDR3 extends over 13 amino acids. Germline V gives CDR1 SNHLY, CDR2 FYNNEI. The CDR3 loop is CASCWGADYGYTF. The CDR3 DNA reads as TGTGCCAGCTGTTGGGGCGCAGACTATGGCTACACCTTC.

The DNA for the CDR3 is TGTGCCAGCAGTCGGCAGGGGTACACTGAAGCTTTCTTT. Protein product: CASSRQGYTEAFF. This chain connects TRBV6-4 to TRBJ1-1, with TRBD1 as a possible D gene (6 bases). The V gene lost 5 bases and the J gene lost 3 bases, with 10 bases spanning the gap. Germline V gene sequence: CDR1 MRHNA, CDR2 SNTAGT. The CDR3 loop spans 13 amino acids.

This clone was counted a single time. The chain uses TRBV9 and TRBJ1-2; D might be TRBD1 (5 bases). The germline CDR1 and CDR2 sequences are SGDLS and YYNGEE. The CDR3 has 13 amino acids. V was clipped by 4 bases and J by 4 bases, with 11 bases between them. The CDR3 reads CASSTRASYGYTF. In DNA, the CDR3 is TGTGCCAGCAGCACCAGGGCCTCCTATGGCTACACCTTC.

The chain employs TRBV7-7 and TRBJ2-5, with D possibly matching TRBD1 (6 bases). Germline CDR1 is SSHAT and CDR2 is FNYEAQ (reference sequence). This CDR3 has 16 amino acids. Trimming stripped 0 bases from V and 6 bases from J, with 17 bases between. In DNA, the CDR3 is TGTGCCAGCAGCTTAGCGCCAGGGACACAAGGACAGACCCAGTACTTC. Encoded protein: CASSLAPGTQGQTQYF. Supplemented by reference TRBV7-7 and TRBJ2-5, the full variable domain reads GAGVSQSPRYKVTKRGQDVTLRCDPISSHATLYWYQQALGQGPEFLTYFNYEAQPDKSGLPSDRFSAERPEGSISTLTIQRTEQRDSAMYRCASSLAPGTQGQTQYFGPGTRLLVL.

This clone showed up just a few times. The chain employs TRBV5-8 and TRBJ1-6, with a weak D call TRBD1 (6 bases). Trimming shortened V by 2 bases and J by 10 bases, and 10 bases separated the two germline ends. The germline gives CDR1 SGHTS, CDR2 YDEGEE. This CDR3 is 13 amino acids long. CDR3 sequence (DNA): TGTGCCAGCAGCTTAGGGGGATACTCACCCCTCCACTTT. Translating it yields CASSLGGYSPLHF.

Only a few counts were recorded for this clone. The chain employs TRBV5-1 and TRBJ2-7, with unresolved D. CDR1 SGHRS and CDR2 YFSETQ come from the germline V gene. With 3 bases removed from V and 0 bases from J, the gap between germline ends came to 7 bases. The CDR3 is 13 amino acids. For the CDR3, the DNA is TGCGCCAGCAGCTCCACAATCTCCTACGAGCAGTACTTC. Amino acid sequence: CASSSTISYEQYF.

The rearrangement uses TRBV20-1 and TRBJ2-3; D gene ambiguous. Germline loops: CDR1 DFQATT, CDR2 SNEGSKA (reference sequence). The CDR3 is 11 residues long. The V and J ends lost 3 bases and 5 bases respectively, with 6 bases between them. The CDR3 region has the DNA TGCAGTGCTAGTTACGGAGATACGCAGTATTTT. Protein product: CSASYGDTQYF.

This chain connects TRBV19 to TRBJ2-3; D unclear. V was cut by 2 bases and J by 7 bases, with 10 bases left in between. CDR3 size: 13 residues. Germline CDR1 is LNHDA and CDR2 is SQIVND (reference sequence). CDR3 nucleotides: TGTGCCAGTAGTATACCCCAGTCTTATACGCAGTATTTT. This encodes CASSIPQSYTQYF.

J is TRBJ2-2 and V is TRBV19; 7 bases map to TRBD1. CDR1 is LNHDA and CDR2 is SQIVND in the germline V gene (reference sequence). The CDR3 extends over 14 amino acids. V gave up 6 bases and J gave up 4 bases; unmatched junction bases: 5. This CDR3 reads CASRRDRFTGELFF. The CDR3 region has the DNA TGTGCCAGTAGGAGGGACAGATTCACCGGGGAGCTGTTTTTT.

The V call is TRBV12-3 or TRBV12-4, the J call TRBJ1-1; no definite D call. The germline V and J ends were trimmed by 4 bases and 6 bases, with 6 bases remaining between them. The CDR3 has 11 residues. The CDR3 nucleotides are TGTGCCAGCAGTTACCGGTCTGAAGCTTTCTTT. This codes for CASSYRSEAFF.

The V gene is TRBV29-1, the J gene TRBJ2-5, with 15 bases matching TRBD2. This CDR3 has 14 residues. Trimming removed 3 bases from V and 5 bases from J; junction bases left unmatched: 1. Germline CDR1 and CDR2: SQVTM and ANQGSEA. CDR3 region: CSVEGTSGGETQYF. The CDR3 region has the DNA TGCAGCGTTGAGGGGACTAGCGGGGGGGAGACCCAGTACTTC.

The rearrangement uses TRBV6-6 and TRBJ1-5; D is unclear. Looked up from germline, CDR1 is MNHNY and CDR2 is SVGAGI (reference sequence). V was shortened by 2 bases and J by 9 bases, with 11 bases between the two germline ends. The CDR3 runs 13 residues. This CDR3 reads CASSYEGAGPQHF. The CDR3 DNA reads TGTGCCAGCAGTTACGAGGGCGCCGGGCCCCAGCATTTT.

The chain has TRBV3-1 (or the pseudogene TRBV3-2) and TRBJ2-5; D not certain. Deletions cut 5 bases from V and 8 bases from J, with 9 bases between. CDR1 is LGHDT and CDR2 is YNNKEL in the germline V gene (reference sequence). CDR3 size: 11 residues. The CDR3 region has the DNA TGTGCCAGCAGCGTCCAGTCAACCCAGTACTTC. The encoded protein is CASSVQSTQYF.

This sequence joins TRBV21-1 and TRBJ1-1; the table's D gene call, TRBD1, was not cross checked with the DNA. TRBV21-1 is an annotated pseudogene. The length of the CDR3 is 15 residues. CDR3 sequence (DNA): TGTGCCAGCAGTACAAAAGAAAGGGGTAACACTGAAGCTTTCTTT. It yields the protein CASSTKERGNTEAFF.

The rearrangement links TRBV7-9 to TRBJ2-7; 7 positions agree with TRBD1. The CDR3 runs to 14 residues. Trimming took 8 bases from V and 5 from J; bases not matched to a gene: 12. The germline V gene encodes CDR1 SEHNR and CDR2 FQNEAQ (reference sequence). CDR3 DNA sequence: TGTGCCAGCGCGAAAACAGGGGCTGTCCACGAGCAGTACTTC. Translating gives CASAKTGAVHEQYF. Using reference TRBV7-9 and TRBJ2-7 for the parts outside the CDR3, the full variable domain is DTGVSQNPRHKITKRGQNVTFRCDPISEHNRLYWYRQTLGQGPEFLTYFQNEAQLEKSRLLSDRFSAERPKGSFSTLEIQRTEQGDSAMYLCASAKTGAVHEQYFGPGTRLTVT.